This passage covers 18 T cell receptor beta chains from one sample sequenced in a study of blood T cell repertoires in COVID-19. TCRdb's copy holds only in-frame clones and misses some; the assay was immunoSEQ multiplex PCR. In the table there are 100,000 to 150,000 clones, 75% to 90% of which are singletons. The sequenced sample consisted of peripheral blood. The receptor source for this set is a man aged 50 or older with active COVID-19.

The rearrangement uses TRBV7-9 and TRBJ1-6, with D hard to call. Deletions cut 1 base from V and 7 bases from J, with 17 bases between. The CDR3 is 17 residues long. Germline assignment: CDR1 SEHNR and CDR2 FQNEAQ (reference sequence). The CDR3 sequence is CASSLVTTPAANSPLHF. DNA of the CDR3: TGTGCCAGCAGCTTAGTAACGACTCCGGCCGCCAATTCACCCCTCCACTTT.

DNA for the CDR3: TGTGCCAGCAGCGGATCGGGACTAGCGGGGGGATCTCAAGAGACCCAGTACTTC. Translated, it gives CASSGSGLAGGSQETQYF. The chain has TRBV2 and TRBJ2-5, with 15 bases aligning to TRBD2. The CDR3 spans 18 residues. Germline V CDR1 and CDR2: SNHLY, FYNNEI. With V trimmed by 6 bases and J by 2 bases, 10 bases remained unmatched.

This chain uses TRBV11-2 with TRBJ1-1, with 7 positions matching TRBD1. After removal of 7 bases from V and 1 base from J, the junction contained 9 bases not matched to a gene. The CDR3 extends over 15 amino acids. Germline loops: CDR1 SGHAT, CDR2 FQNNGV. The CDR3 DNA is TGTGCCAGCATCGGGACAGACCCTTCGAACACTGAAGCTTTCTTT. Protein sequence: CASIGTDPSNTEAFF.

The chain links TRBV5-1 to TRBJ1-5; 9 bases agree with TRBD1. Unmatched junction bases numbered 9, after V lost 4 bases and J lost 4 bases. The CDR3 loop spans 16 amino acids. Germline-derived CDR1 and CDR2 are SGHRS and YFSETQ. CDR3 DNA sequence: TGCGCCAGCAGCCCGGGAGACAGGGGGGGAAATCAGCCCCAGCATTTT. This codes for CASSPGDRGGNQPQHF.

This chain connects TRBV5-5 to TRBJ1-1; weak D call: TRBD1 (6 bases). From germline, CDR1 is SGHKS and CDR2 YYEKEE (reference sequence). Trimming pared 0 bases from V and 4 bases from J, leaving 13 bases between. CDR3 length: 15 amino acids. The CDR3 nucleotides are TGTGCCAGCAGCTTGGGGGGGCGCGGGAGCACTGAAGCTTTCTTT. This codes for CASSLGGRGSTEAFF.

The rearrangement joins TRBV6-5 to TRBJ1-5; 7 bases are a match to TRBD1. CDR1 and CDR2 from the germline V gene are MNHEY and SVGAGI. The CDR3 spans 14 residues. V shed 6 bases, J shed 2 bases, and the junction held 4 bases outside the gene matches. CDR3 residues: CASRPGQRNQPQHF. The DNA for the CDR3 is TGTGCCAGCAGGCCGGGACAGCGCAATCAGCCCCAGCATTTT.

The chain couples TRBV7-3 to TRBJ1-2; 10 nucleotides align to TRBD1. With V trimmed by 5 bases and J by 4 bases, 4 bases remained unmatched. Germline lookup yields CDR1 SGHTA and CDR2 FQGTGA. The CDR3 consists of 14 residues. The CDR3 sequence is CASSPDRGPYGYTF. The CDR3 bases are TGTGCCAGCAGCCCCGACAGGGGGCCCTATGGCTACACCTTC. The full variable domain, rest sourced from reference TRBV7-3 and TRBJ1-2, is GAGVSQTPSNKVTEKGKYVELRCDPISGHTALYWYRQSLGQGPEFLIYFQGTGAADDSGLPNDRFFAVRPEGSVSTLKIQRTERGDSAVYLCASSPDRGPYGYTFGSGTRLTVV.

V usage is TRBV10-3 and J usage is TRBJ1-1; D might be TRBD1 (5 bases). V shed 6 bases and J shed 1 base, with 18 bases lying between them. Per the germline V gene, CDR1 is ENHRY and CDR2 is SYGVKD. The CDR3 is made up of 16 amino acids. The CDR3 is CAIRERALGGNTEAFF. In DNA form, the CDR3 reads TGTGCCATCAGAGAGAGAGCCTTGGGGGGGAACACTGAAGCTTTCTTT.

V and J are TRBV28 and TRBJ2-5; a possible D gene is TRBD1 (6 bases). The CDR3 loop spans 14 amino acids. The V end lost 8 bases, the J end lost 4 bases, and 17 bases lay between the germline ends. Per the germline V gene, CDR1 is MDHEN and CDR2 is SYDVKM. The CDR3 DNA is TGTGCCAGCTGGGGACAAGGGTCTAGAGAGACCCAGTACTTC. Residues: CASWGQGSRETQYF.

The chain has TRBV5-1 and TRBJ1-1; 8 bases fit TRBD1. There are 15 residues in the CDR3. J lost 0 bases, V lost 4 bases, and 5 bases had no gene match. Per the germline V gene, CDR1 is SGHRS and CDR2 is YFSETQ. CDR3 amino acids: CASSERTGLNTEAFF. CDR3 nucleotide sequence: TGCGCCAGCAGCGAGCGGACAGGGCTGAACACTGAAGCTTTCTTT.

In its sample, this clone was seen a few times. The genes are TRBV21-1 and TRBJ2-7; TRBD2 is taken as the D call from the table, unchecked against the DNA. TRBV21-1 is a known pseudogene. The length of the CDR3 is 13 residues. CDR3 amino acids: CASRPGLIHEQYF. DNA for the CDR3: TGTGCCAGCAGACCGGGATTAATCCACGAGCAGTACTTC.

The chain joins TRBV5-1 to TRBJ2-2; 8 positions agree with TRBD2. Germline V gene lookup returns CDR1 SGHRS and CDR2 YFSETQ. V lost 4 bases and J lost 6; bases outside the gene matches: 5. The CDR3 length is 14 residues. Here the CDR3 DNA reads TGCGCCAGCAGCGGCGGACTAGCCGCCGGGGAGCTGTTTTTT. As protein: CASSGGLAAGELFF.

This chain joins TRBV27 and TRBJ2-7; 9 positions agree with TRBD1. The CDR3 runs 14 residues. Trimming at V came to 7 bases and at J to 1 base, leaving 5 bases not matched to a gene. The germline V gene has CDR1 MNHEY and CDR2 SMNVEV (reference sequence). The CDR3 loop reads CASTAGTGSYEQYF. The CDR3 DNA is TGTGCCAGCACCGCCGGGACAGGGTCCTACGAGCAGTACTTC.

The V and J genes are TRBV6-2 or TRBV6-3 and TRBJ2-2; D gene unclear. Per germline, CDR1 MNHEY and CDR2 SVGEGT. The CDR3 runs to 13 residues. V gave up 4 bases and J gave up 6 bases, with 9 bases separating them. CDR3 amino acids: CASSSRAAGELFF. As DNA, the CDR3 is TGTGCCAGCAGTTCCCGTGCGGCCGGGGAGCTGTTTTTT.

This clone has just one count. The chain joins TRBV3-1 (or the pseudogene TRBV3-2) to TRBJ1-6; 10 nucleotides agree with TRBD1. V shed 4 bases, J shed 10 bases, and the junction held 4 bases outside the gene matches. Germline V gene data show CDR1 as LGHDT and CDR2 as YNNKEL (reference sequence). This CDR3 contains 14 residues. The CDR3 DNA follows: TGTGCCAGCAGCCCCGGGACAGGGGTCTCACCCCTCCACTTT. This encodes CASSPGTGVSPLHF.

The rearrangement uses TRBV6-7 and TRBJ1-3, with D possibly being TRBD1 (5 bases). TRBV6-7 is known as an ORF, though its function is uncertain. The CDR3 is made up of 15 amino acids. Deletions cut 9 bases from V and 3 bases from J, with 18 bases between. The CDR3 here is CASSGGERYGNTIYF. The CDR3 DNA reads TGTGCCAGTTCCGGGGGGGAGAGGTATGGAAACACCATATATTTT.

In its sample, this clone was seen once. The chain recombines TRBV7-2 with TRBJ2-7; possibly TRBD1 for D (5 bases). The germline V gene has CDR1 SGHTA and CDR2 FQGNSA. V was cut by 6 bases and J by 6 bases, with 21 bases left in between. This CDR3 region has 15 residues. CDR3 amino acids: CASSLIRASLSEQYF. The CDR3 DNA reads as TGTGCCAGCAGTCTAATCAGGGCTAGTCTCTCCGAGCAGTACTTC.

For this clone: This same CDR3 is encoded by further DNA sequences in the sample. The chain links TRBV5-4 to TRBJ1-1; TRBD1 might be the D (6 bases). CDR1 is SGHNT, CDR2 YYREEE, per germline (reference sequence). Between the trimmed V and J ends, which lost 4 bases and 1 base, there was a span of 14 bases. The CDR3 runs to 15 residues. The CDR3, as DNA: TGTGCCAGCAGCCCGGGTGGGGGCCGGAACACTGAAGCTTTCTTT. Protein product: CASSPGGGRNTEAFF.